This paragraph covers one T cell receptor (beta chain) sequence. Its matching antigen is unknown. The sample belongs to a study of shared clonotypes between healthy human individuals. General study findings and limits: Limited genetic and exposure-history diversity came from having few donors. A generally larger estimated richness was seen in naive subsets than in memory subsets.

Some clones are missing from TCRdb's copy, which holds only in-frame ones; the method was immunoSEQ multiplex PCR. The sample yields some 2.3 million clones, 85% to 95% seen once. The CDR3 covers 15 residues. The V gene lost 0 bases and the J gene lost 1 base, with 7 bases spanning the gap. Germline CDR1 MNHEY, CDR2 SVGAGI. The chain carries TRBV6-5 and TRBJ2-4; perhaps TRBD2 as D (5 bases). The specimen sequenced was naive CD4+ T cells from PBMCs. Subset given: CD45RA+ positively selected. The receptor was isolated from a man aged 18 to 29 in good health. Some clones in this sample may be carry-over from other donors' samples. CDR3 nucleotides: TGTGCCAGCAGTTACTCGGGAGCGGCCAAAAACATTCAGTACTTC. Translated: CASSYSGAAKNIQYF.